This T cell receptor beta chain was observed in a study of blood T cell repertoires in COVID-19. On the study more broadly: Spain, Italy and the United States supplied samples that represented acute and convalescent COVID-19. T cells, B-cell-depleted T cells, or PBMCs supplied cDNA or gDNA.

The table came from immunoSEQ multiplex PCR; TCRdb's copy has only in-frame clones and leaves some out. The sample shows roughly 200,000 clones, more than 65% of them seen only once. Between the trimmed V and J ends, which lost 2 bases and 3 bases, there was a span of 7 bases. The CDR3 is 13 amino acids. Germline assignment: CDR1 SGHAT and CDR2 FQNNGV. This clonotype was sampled from a man in his fifties with active or convalescent COVID-19. V gene TRBV11-2 combines with J gene TRBJ2-5, with D hard to call. The sample comprised peripheral blood. The CDR3 DNA sequence: TGTGCCAGCAGCTTAAACACGAAAGAGACCCAGTACTTC. It encodes CASSLNTKETQYF.